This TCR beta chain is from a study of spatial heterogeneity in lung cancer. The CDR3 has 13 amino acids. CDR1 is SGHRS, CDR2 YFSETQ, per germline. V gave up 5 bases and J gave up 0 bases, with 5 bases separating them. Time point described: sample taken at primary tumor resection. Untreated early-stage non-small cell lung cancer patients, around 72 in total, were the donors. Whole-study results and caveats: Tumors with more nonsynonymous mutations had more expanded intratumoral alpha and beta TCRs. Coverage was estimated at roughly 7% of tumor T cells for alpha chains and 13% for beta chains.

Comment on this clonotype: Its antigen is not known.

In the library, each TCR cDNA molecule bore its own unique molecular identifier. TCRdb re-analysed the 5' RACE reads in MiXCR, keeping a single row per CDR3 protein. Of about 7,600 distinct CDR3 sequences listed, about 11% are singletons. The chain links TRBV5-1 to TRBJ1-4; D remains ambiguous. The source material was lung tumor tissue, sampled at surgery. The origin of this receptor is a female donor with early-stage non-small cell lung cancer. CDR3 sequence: CASRTSTNEKLFF. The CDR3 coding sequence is TGCGCCAGCAGAACTTCAACTAATGAAAAACTGTTTTTT.